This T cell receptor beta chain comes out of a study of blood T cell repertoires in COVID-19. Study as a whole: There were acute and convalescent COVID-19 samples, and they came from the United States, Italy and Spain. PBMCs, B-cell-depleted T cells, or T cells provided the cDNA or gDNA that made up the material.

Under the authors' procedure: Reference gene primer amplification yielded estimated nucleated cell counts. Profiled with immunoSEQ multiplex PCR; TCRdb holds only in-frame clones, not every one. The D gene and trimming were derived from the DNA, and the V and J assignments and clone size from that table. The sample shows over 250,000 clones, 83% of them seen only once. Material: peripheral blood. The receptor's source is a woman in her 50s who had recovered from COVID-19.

Here the CDR3 DNA reads TGCAGCGTTAAAAGGACTAGCGGGTTTCCCTACGAGCAGTACTTC. It codes for CSVKRTSGFPYEQYF. The rearrangement links TRBV29-1 to TRBJ2-7, with 11 bases matching TRBD2. Germline CDR1 SQVTM, CDR2 ANQGSEA. The CDR3 has 15 amino acids. The V and J ends lost 5 bases and 2 bases, in that order; junction bases with no gene match: 8.